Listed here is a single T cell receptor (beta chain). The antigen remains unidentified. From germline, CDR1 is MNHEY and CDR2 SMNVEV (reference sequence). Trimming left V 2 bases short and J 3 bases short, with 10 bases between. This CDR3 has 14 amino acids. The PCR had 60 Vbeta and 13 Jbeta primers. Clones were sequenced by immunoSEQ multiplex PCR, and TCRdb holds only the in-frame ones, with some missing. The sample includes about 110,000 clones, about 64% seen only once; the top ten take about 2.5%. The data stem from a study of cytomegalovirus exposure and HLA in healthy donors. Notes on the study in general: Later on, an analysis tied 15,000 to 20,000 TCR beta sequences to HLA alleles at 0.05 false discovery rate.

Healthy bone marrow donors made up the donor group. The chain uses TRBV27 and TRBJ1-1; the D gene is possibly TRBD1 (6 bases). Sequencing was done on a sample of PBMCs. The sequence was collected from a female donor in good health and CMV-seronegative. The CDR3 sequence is CASSLRGWDTEAFF. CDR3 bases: TGTGCCAGCAGTTTAAGGGGGTGGGACACTGAAGCTTTCTTT.